This TCR beta chain was retrieved from a study of memory CD8 T cells in hepatitis C reinfection. Libraries were prepared by immunoSEQ multiplex PCR; TCRdb keeps only in-frame clonotypes and omits some of them. The sample contains 45,000 to 50,000 clones, approximately 92% of which appear only once. The time point: late/post reinfection, 12 to 24 weeks after detection. The sorted cells went straight to TCR sequencing with no prior in vitro expansion. The CDR3 consists of 14 residues. V lost 5 bases, J lost 2 bases, and 13 bases lay in between. Germline assignment: CDR1 LNHNV and CDR2 YYDKDF (reference sequence).

This sequence originates from a young man with hepatitis C virus infection. The rearrangement uses TRBV15 and TRBJ2-7; tentative D call: TRBD1 (5 bases). The sample consisted of naive CD8+ T cells sorted from blood. The CDR3 nucleotides are TGTGCCACCAGCCGCCGGTGGGGCGCCTACGAGCAGTACGTC. Residues: CATSRRWGAYEQYV.